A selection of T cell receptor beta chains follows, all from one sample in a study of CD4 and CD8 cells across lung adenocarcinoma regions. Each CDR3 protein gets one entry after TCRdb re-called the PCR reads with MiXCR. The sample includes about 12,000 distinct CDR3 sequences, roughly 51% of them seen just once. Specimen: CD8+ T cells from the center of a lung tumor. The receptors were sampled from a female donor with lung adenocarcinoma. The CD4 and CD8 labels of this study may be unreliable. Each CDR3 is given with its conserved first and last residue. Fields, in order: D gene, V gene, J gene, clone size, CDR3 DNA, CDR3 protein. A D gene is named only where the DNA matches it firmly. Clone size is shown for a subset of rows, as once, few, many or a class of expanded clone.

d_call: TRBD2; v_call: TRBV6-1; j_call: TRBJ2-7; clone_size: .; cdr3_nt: TGTGGCAGCAGCGTGGGAGCGGGGGCCACAGACACGCAGTACTTC; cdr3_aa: CGSSVGAGATDTQYF
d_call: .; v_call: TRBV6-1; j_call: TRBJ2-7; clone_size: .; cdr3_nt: TGTGCCAGCAGTATCTGGGGAGGCTACGAGCAGTACTTC; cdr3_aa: CASSIWGGYEQYF
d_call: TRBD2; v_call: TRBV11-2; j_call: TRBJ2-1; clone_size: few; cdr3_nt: TGTGCCAGCAGCTTAGATCGGGGGGGTTACGAGCAGTTCTTC; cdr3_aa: CASSLDRGGYEQFF
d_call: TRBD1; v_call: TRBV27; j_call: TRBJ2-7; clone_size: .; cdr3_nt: TGTGCCAGCAGTTTCCAGGGGGATGTCGAGCAGTACTTC; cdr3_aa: CASSFQGDVEQYF
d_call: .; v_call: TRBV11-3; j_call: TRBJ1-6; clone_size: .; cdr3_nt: TGTGCCAGCAGCTTAGATCAAGGATCACCCCCCCACTTT; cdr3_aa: CASSLDQGSPPHF
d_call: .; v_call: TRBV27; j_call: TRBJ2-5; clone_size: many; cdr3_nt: TGTGCCAGCAGTGATCCTTCGAGGGCCCATGGGCAGTACTTC; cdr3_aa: CASSDPSRAHGQYF
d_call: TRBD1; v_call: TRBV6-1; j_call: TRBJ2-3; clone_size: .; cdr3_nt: TGTGCCAGCAGTGCTAGGGGGCAGCCAGCCAAAGATATGCAGTATTTT; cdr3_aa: CASSARGQPAKDMQYF
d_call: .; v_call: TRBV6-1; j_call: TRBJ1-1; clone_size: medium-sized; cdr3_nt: TGTGCCAGCAGTGAACTGGGAGACACTGAAGCTTTCTTT; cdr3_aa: CASSELGDTEAFF
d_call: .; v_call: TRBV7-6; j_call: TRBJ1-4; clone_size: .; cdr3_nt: TGTGCCAGCAGCTTATTGGGTAGCAGGGAGGTCCATAATGAAAAACTGTTTTTT; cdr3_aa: CASSLLGSREVHNEKLFF
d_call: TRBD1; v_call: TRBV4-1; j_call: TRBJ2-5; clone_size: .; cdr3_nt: TGCGCCAGCAGCCACCAGACAGGGTTCGGAGAGACCCAGTACTTC; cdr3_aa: CASSHQTGFGETQYF
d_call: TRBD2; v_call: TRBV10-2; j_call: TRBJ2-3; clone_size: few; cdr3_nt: TGCGCCAGCAGTGACGGACGGGGGGGCCAGCGCACAGATACGCAGTATTTT; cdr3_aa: CASSDGRGGQRTDTQYF
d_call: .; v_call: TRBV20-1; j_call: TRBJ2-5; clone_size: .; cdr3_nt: TGCAGTGCTACCCGGACAGAAGAGACCCAGTACTTC; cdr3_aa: CSATRTEETQYF
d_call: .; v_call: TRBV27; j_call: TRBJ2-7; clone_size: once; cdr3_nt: TGTGCCAGCAGTTTAAGGGGAGCCTACGAGCAGTACTTC; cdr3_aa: CASSLRGAYEQYF
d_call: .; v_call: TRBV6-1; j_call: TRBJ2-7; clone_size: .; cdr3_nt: TGTGCCAGCAGTGGACGGAGAAATACCTACGAGCAGTACTTC; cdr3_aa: CASSGRRNTYEQYF
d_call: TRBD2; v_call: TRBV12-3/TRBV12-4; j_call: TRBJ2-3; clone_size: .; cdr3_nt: TGTGCCAGCAGCTTCTCGGGAGGTACAGATACGCAGTATTTT; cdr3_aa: CASSFSGGTDTQYF
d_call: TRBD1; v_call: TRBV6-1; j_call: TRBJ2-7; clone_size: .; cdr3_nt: TGTGCCAGCAAATTGAGGACAGGGGGGGCTTACGAGCAGTACTTC; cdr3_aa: CASKLRTGGAYEQYF
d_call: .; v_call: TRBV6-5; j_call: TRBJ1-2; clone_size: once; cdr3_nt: TGTGCCAGCAGTTACTCTGGCGGGGGATCATATGGCTACACCTTC; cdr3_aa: CASSYSGGGSYGYTF
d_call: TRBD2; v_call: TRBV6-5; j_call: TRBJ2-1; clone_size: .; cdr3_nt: TGTGCCAGCAGTTCACGGACTAGCGGGAGGGAAAATGAGCAGTTCTTC; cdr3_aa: CASSSRTSGRENEQFF
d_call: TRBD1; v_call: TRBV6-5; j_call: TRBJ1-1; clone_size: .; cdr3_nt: TGTGCCAGCAGTTTAACAGGGGGCGGGAACACTGAAGCTTTCTTT; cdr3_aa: CASSLTGGGNTEAFF